This T cell receptor beta chain was observed in a study of shared clonotypes between healthy human individuals. Clones were sequenced by immunoSEQ multiplex PCR, and TCRdb holds only the in-frame ones, with some missing. The sample carries some 2,400,000 clones, 90% to 97% recorded once. Germline CDR1 MNHNY, CDR2 SVGAGI (reference sequence). J lost 1 base, V lost 6 bases, and 4 bases had no gene match. The CDR3 is made up of 15 amino acids. Material for sequencing was naive CD4+ T cells sorted from blood. As to subset: CD45RA+ positively selected. V is TRBV6-6 and J is TRBJ1-5, with TRBD1 matching 9 bases. The sequence was collected from a man aged 18 to 29 in good health. In DNA, the CDR3 is TGTGCCAGCAGGAGGACAGGGGACAGCAATCAGCCCCAGCATTTT. Its protein product is CASRRTGDSNQPQHF.